This T cell receptor beta chain was obtained from a study of CD8 T cells in Susac syndrome. The authors carried out high-throughput sequencing of TCR beta. They applied it to CD8+ and CD4+ T cells obtained from blood. Controls were healthy donors chosen to match patients in age and sex. Reverse transcription of roughly 0.5 to 1 ug RNA was carried out with random hexamers. Via MiXCR, TCRdb re-called the immunoSEQ multiplex PCR reads, giving one row per CDR3 protein. The data contain about 90,000 distinct CDR3 sequences, approximately 95% of them seen just once; the ten biggest clones take up 0.25% to 0.4%. The CDR3 length is 13 residues. Germline CDR1 and CDR2: MGHRA and YSYEKL. With 0 bases removed from V and 3 bases from J, the gap between germline ends came to 6 bases.

The receptor was isolated from a human donor in good health. The specimen was CD8+ T cells from PBMCs. This rearrangement joins TRBV4-1 to TRBJ2-7, with D unresolved. The CDR3 DNA sequence: TGCGCCAGCAGCCAAGAGATCATCTACGAGCAGTACTTC. Translating gives CASSQEIIYEQYF.